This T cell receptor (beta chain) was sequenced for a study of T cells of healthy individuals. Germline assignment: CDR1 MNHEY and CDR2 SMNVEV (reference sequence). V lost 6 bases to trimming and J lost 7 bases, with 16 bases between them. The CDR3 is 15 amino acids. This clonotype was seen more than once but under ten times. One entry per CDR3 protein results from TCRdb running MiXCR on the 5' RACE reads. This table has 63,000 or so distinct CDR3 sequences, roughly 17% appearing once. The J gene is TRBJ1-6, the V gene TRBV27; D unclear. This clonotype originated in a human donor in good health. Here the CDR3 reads CASRVPNSLNSPLHF. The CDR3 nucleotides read TGTGCCAGCAGGGTCCCGAACAGCTTAAATTCACCCCTCCACTTT.